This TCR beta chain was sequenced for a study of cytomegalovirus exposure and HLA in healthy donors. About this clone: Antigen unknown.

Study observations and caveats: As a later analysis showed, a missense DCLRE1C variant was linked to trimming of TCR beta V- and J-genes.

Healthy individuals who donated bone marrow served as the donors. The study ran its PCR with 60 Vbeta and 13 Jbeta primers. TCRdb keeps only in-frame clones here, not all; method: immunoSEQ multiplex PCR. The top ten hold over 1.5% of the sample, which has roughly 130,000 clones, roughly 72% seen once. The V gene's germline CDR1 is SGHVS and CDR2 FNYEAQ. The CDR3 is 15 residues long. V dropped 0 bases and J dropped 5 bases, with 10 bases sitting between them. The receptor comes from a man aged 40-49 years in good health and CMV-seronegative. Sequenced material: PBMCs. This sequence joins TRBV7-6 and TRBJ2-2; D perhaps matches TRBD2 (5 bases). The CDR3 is CASSLAAGGTGELFF. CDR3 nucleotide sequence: TGTGCCAGCAGCTTAGCTGCGGGTGGGACCGGGGAGCTGTTTTTT.